Included here is one TCR beta chain sequence, with context. Its matching antigen is unknown. The CDR3 extends over 18 amino acids. The germline V and J ends were trimmed by 1 base and 2 bases, with 17 bases remaining between them. The source of the sample is a study of beta chain features in type 1 diabetes. Overall study results and limits: All four CD4+ subsets from Type 1 diabetes patients carried moderately but significantly shorter TCRB CDR3s. A pattern of fewer insertions and more deletions at VDJ junctions was seen in type 1 diabetes patients.

Investigators reverse transcribed all isolated RNA, so they sequenced expressed TCRB transcripts. Libraries were prepared by immunoSEQ multiplex PCR; TCRdb keeps only in-frame clonotypes and omits some of them. The data hold about 450,000 clones, with 11% observed a single time. A sort by CD45RO/CCR7/CD25/CD127/CD95/CD27 yielded CD4+ naive, central memory, regulatory and stem cell-like memory cells. The receptor was isolated from a woman aged 18-29 years in good health. The rearrangement uses TRBV23-1 and TRBJ2-2; no definite D call. TRBV23-1 is an ORF for which the function is uncertain. The material sequenced was naive CD4+ T cells from blood. As DNA, the CDR3 is TGCGCCAGCAGTCAATGGTCAGCACACCGCCTTAACACCGGGGAGCTGTTTTTT. It is translated as CASSQWSAHRLNTGELFF.